This T cell receptor (beta chain) was identified during a study of T cell changes during pregnancy in multiple sclerosis. Trimming removed 2 bases from V and 4 bases from J, with 9 bases in between. The germline CDR1 and CDR2 sequences are SGHRS and YFSETQ. The CDR3 extends over 13 amino acids. Clones were sequenced by immunoSEQ multiplex PCR, and TCRdb holds only the in-frame ones, with some missing. The data contain around 57,000 clones, 80% to 90% of them singletons. The rearrangement links TRBV5-1 to TRBJ2-5; the D gene is possibly TRBD2 (5 bases). The sequencing here drew on peripheral blood, taken in the first trimester of pregnancy. The TCR was taken from a female donor in good health, enrolled as a control in a pregnancy study. DNA of the CDR3: TGCGCCAGCAGCTTCCCGGGGAGAGAGACCCAGTACTTC. Translated: CASSFPGRETQYF.